This is a list of T cell receptor beta chains from one sample in a study of cytomegalovirus exposure and HLA in healthy donors. TCRdb's table, derived via immunoSEQ multiplex PCR, lists solely in-frame clones and lacks some. Its clone listing holds 150,000 to 200,000 clones. Source material: PBMCs. The receptor set was obtained from a woman younger than 35 in good health and CMV-seropositive. Both conserved end residues are part of each CDR3. D genes are given only for firm matches.

D gene,V gene,J gene,CDR3 DNA,CDR3 protein
TRBD1,TRBV18,TRBJ1-1,TGTGCCAGCGATTTAGGACAGGGAGGCACTGAAGCTTTCTTT,CASDLGQGGTEAFF
NA,TRBV2,TRBJ1-2,TGTGCCAGCAGTGAAGGTCCCGGGGGGCATGGCTACACCTTC,CASSEGPGGHGYTF
TRBD2,TRBV7-2,TRBJ2-7,TGTGCCAGCAGCCGACCGGGACTAGCGGGAACCGAGCAGTACTTC,CASSRPGLAGTEQYF
NA,TRBV29-1,TRBJ2-5,TGCAGCGTTCAAGCACGGCTCTCTAGGGAGACCCAGTACTTC,CSVQARLSRETQYF
NA,TRBV7-2,TRBJ2-7,TGTGCCAGCAGCTACCGACAGCGTACCTACGAGCAGTACTTC,CASSYRQRTYEQYF
NA,TRBV29-1,TRBJ2-7,TGCAGCGTTGAACTAGGCCAGGGATACTACGAGCAGTACTTC,CSVELGQGYYEQYF
NA,TRBV4-2,TRBJ2-3,TGTGCCAGCAGCCAAGGACTAGTCACAGATACGCAGTATTTT,CASSQGLVTDTQYF
TRBD1,TRBV4-2,TRBJ2-1,TGTGCCAGCAGCCAGATACCGGGACAGGTCTACAATGAGCAGTTCTTC,CASSQIPGQVYNEQFF
NA,TRBV10-3,TRBJ1-2,TGTGCCATCAGTGAGTCCATCTCCCTAGACAGGAGTGGAGGCTACACCTTC,CAISESISLDRSGGYTF
NA,TRBV10-3,TRBJ2-5,TGTGCCATCAGGGGGGCTGGGTGGGTATCCCAAGAGACCCAGTACTTC,CAIRGAGWVSQETQYF
TRBD2,TRBV4-1,TRBJ2-2,TGCGCCAGCAGCCACCCTCTCGGACTAGCGGGGGGACCGAACACCGGGGAGCTGTTTTTT,CASSHPLGLAGGPNTGELFF
NA,TRBV7-9,TRBJ2-7,TGTGCCAGCAGCTTCCGGGACACGTACGAGCAGTACTTC,CASSFRDTYEQYF
TRBD1,TRBV5-6,TRBJ1-2,TGTGCCAGCAGCGCAGAAGCCGGGACAGCGAACTATGGCTACACCTTC,CASSAEAGTANYGYTF
NA,TRBV18,TRBJ2-5,TGTGCCAGCTCACCAACATCCCCAGGGAACCAAGAGACCCAGTACTTC,CASSPTSPGNQETQYF
NA,TRBV7-6,TRBJ1-1,TGTGCCAGCAGCTTAGAAGGAACTATGAACACTGAAGCTTTCTTT,CASSLEGTMNTEAFF
NA,TRBV6-5,TRBJ2-7,TGTGCCAGCAGAAGGGCGGACTACGAGCAGTACTTC,CASRRADYEQYF
TRBD1,TRBV7-8,TRBJ2-2,TGTGCCAGCAGCCCACGACAGGGGGCCGCCGGGGAGCTGTTTTTT,CASSPRQGAAGELFF
NA,TRBV30,TRBJ2-7,TGTGCTGGGACCAGGGGAAAACTCTACGAGCAGTACTTC,CAGTRGKLYEQYF
TRBD1,TRBV13,TRBJ2-5,TGTGCCAGCAGCCGGGACAGCGGAGAGACCCAGTACTTC,CASSRDSGETQYF
TRBD1,TRBV4-1,TRBJ1-2,TGCGCCAGCAGCCAAGGTGACAGGGTGAATAGTAACTATGGCTACACCTTC,CASSQGDRVNSNYGYTF
NA,TRBV11-2,TRBJ2-3,TGTGCCAGCACCCCTAGCACAGATACGCAGTATTTT,CASTPSTDTQYF
NA,TRBV6-4,TRBJ2-6,TGTGCCAGCAGTTCGATGGCGGACTCTGGGGCCAACGTCCTGACTTTC,CASSSMADSGANVLTF
TRBD2,TRBV6-1,TRBJ2-3,TGTGCCAGCAGTCTGGCCGCTAGCGGAGGAGATACGCAGTATTTT,CASSLAASGGDTQYF
NA,TRBV7-2,TRBJ2-7,TGTGCCAGCAGGTTAGCAGGGGGGGCCAGCGAGCAGTACTTC,CASRLAGGASEQYF
NA,TRBV4-3,TRBJ1-3,TGCGCCAGCAGCCAAGATATGTTCTCTGGAAACACCATATATTTT,CASSQDMFSGNTIYF
NA,TRBV4-2,TRBJ1-6,TGTGCCAGCAGCCAAGAGGGAGGAAATTCACCCCTCCACTTT,CASSQEGGNSPLHF
NA,TRBV20-1,TRBJ2-3,TGCAGTGCCCGCCCGGCAGATACGCAGTATTTT,CSARPADTQYF
NA,TRBV6-5,TRBJ2-1,TGTGCCAGCAGTTACACCCCGGGAGCGAGGAATGAGCAGTTCTTC,CASSYTPGARNEQFF
TRBD1,TRBV25-1,TRBJ1-1,TGTGCCAGCAGTGAAGACAGGGGAGGAGGCACTGAAGCTTTCTTT,CASSEDRGGGTEAFF
NA,TRBV5-8,TRBJ1-2,TGTGCCAGCAGCTTGGGGGGGGCTAACTATGGCTACACCTTC,CASSLGGANYGYTF
NA,TRBV10-1,TRBJ2-7,TGCGCCAGCATTGCGGCCTACGAGCAGTACTTC,CASIAAYEQYF
TRBD1,TRBV19,TRBJ1-2,TGTGCCACTACCGGGGACAGGGGTAACTATGGCTACACCTTC,CATTGDRGNYGYTF
TRBD1,TRBV11-2,TRBJ2-7,TGTGCCAGCAGCTTAGACCAGGGGGTCTTGTACGAGCAGTACTTC,CASSLDQGVLYEQYF
NA,TRBV19,TRBJ1-3,TGTGCCAGTAGTATACCGGACATCCCCCACTCTGGAAACACCATATATTTT,CASSIPDIPHSGNTIYF
NA,TRBV29-1,TRBJ1-1,TGCAGCGTTGATCGCGGACAAGCCAACACTGAAGCTTTCTTT,CSVDRGQANTEAFF
TRBD2,TRBV6-5,TRBJ2-7,TGTGCCAGCAGGCGAAGACTAGCGGGGTCCTACGAGCAGTACTTC,CASRRRLAGSYEQYF
NA,TRBV5-1,TRBJ2-3,TGCGCCAGCAGTGTGGAGGGTTTTACAGATACGCAGTATTTT,CASSVEGFTDTQYF
TRBD2,TRBV4-1,TRBJ2-3,TGCGCCAGCAGTCCTCTAGCGGGACCCACAGATACGCAGTATTTT,CASSPLAGPTDTQYF
TRBD2,TRBV28,TRBJ2-7,TGTGCCAGCAGTTTGTCAGGCGGGAGTGGATCCTACGAGCAGTACTTC,CASSLSGGSGSYEQYF
NA,TRBV7-2,TRBJ1-5,TGTGCCAGCAGCTTCGCAGGGATAAGCAAACAGCCCCAGCATTTT,CASSFAGISKQPQHF
TRBD1,TRBV7-3,TRBJ1-2,TGTGCCAGCAGCCCGACGAACCTACCTCCGGGACAGGGGTTCTATGGCTACACCTTC,CASSPTNLPPGQGFYGYTF
TRBD2,TRBV7-9,TRBJ2-2,TGTGCCAGCACCCTTGGACTAGCGGGAGTTGACACCGGGGAGCTGTTTTTT,CASTLGLAGVDTGELFF